These 24 T cell receptor beta chains were all obtained from the same sample, sequenced in a study of CD8 T cells in Susac syndrome. Reverse transcription of roughly 0.45 to 1 ug RNA used random hexamers. TCRdb re-called the immunoSEQ multiplex PCR reads with MiXCR, one entry per CDR3 protein. The sample lists some 190,000 distinct CDR3 sequences, approximately 95% seen once, with 0.1% in the top ten. The sequencing sample was made of CD4+ T cells from PBMCs. The receptors here all came from a human donor in good health.

The genes are TRBV6-5 and TRBJ2-1, with a possible D match to TRBD2 (5 bases). V lost 5 bases, J lost 5 bases, and 16 bases lay in between. CDR1 is MNHEY, CDR2 SVGAGI, per germline. The CDR3 has 15 residues. CDR3 sequence (DNA): TGTGCCAGCAGTCCACTAACGGGGAAAAACAATGAGCAGTTCTTC. It specifies CASSPLTGKNNEQFF.

The rearrangement joins TRBV7-8 to TRBJ1-2; 7 positions agree with TRBD1. CDR3 length: 15 residues. V lost 5 bases to trimming and J lost 5 bases; unmatched junction nucleotides: 11. The V gene's germline CDR1 is SGHVS and CDR2 FQNEAQ. For the CDR3, the DNA is TGTGCCAGCAGCCTGAGGACAGGTAGTTCATATGGCTACACCTTC. This translates into CASSLRTGSSYGYTF.

This clonotype is a singleton in its sample. J is TRBJ2-5 and V is TRBV2; D remains ambiguous. The ends were cut back, 8 bases at V and 5 bases at J, with 21 bases in the middle. This CDR3 is 15 amino acids long. Germline V CDR1 and CDR2: SNHLY, FYNNEI. This chain's CDR3 is CASGSSEVERETQYF. The CDR3 bases are TGTGCCAGCGGGTCGAGTGAGGTGGAGAGGGAGACCCAGTACTTC.

The chain carries TRBV7-9 and TRBJ2-7; 8 bases align to TRBD1. Germline loops: CDR1 SEHNR, CDR2 FQNEAQ (reference sequence). V shed 6 bases and J 3 bases; nucleotides not matched to a gene: 7. This CDR3 region has 14 residues. CDR3 nucleotides: TGTGCCAGCAGTCCCGGGACAGGAGTCTACGAGCAGTACTTC. This encodes CASSPGTGVYEQYF. The whole variable domain, filled in from reference TRBV7-9 and TRBJ2-7, reads DTGVSQNPRHKITKRGQNVTFRCDPISEHNRLYWYRQTLGQGPEFLTYFQNEAQLEKSRLLSDRFSAERPKGSFSTLEIQRTEQGDSAMYLCASSPGTGVYEQYFGPGTRLTVT.

The chain combines TRBV5-1 with TRBJ2-7, with 12 bases lining up with TRBD1. Germline V gene sequence: CDR1 SGHRS, CDR2 YFSETQ. J lost 9 bases, V lost 6 bases, and 10 bases had no gene match. This CDR3 region has 14 residues. The CDR3 region has the DNA TGCGCCAGCACCGGGACAGGGGGCGAAAGGGGGCAGTACTTC. This sequence encodes CASTGTGGERGQYF.

This CDR3 is CASRDPGASDEQFF. For the CDR3, the DNA is TGTGCCAGCAGAGATCCCGGGGCGAGCGATGAGCAGTTCTTC. This chain uses TRBV7-2 with TRBJ2-1; D tentatively reads TRBD1 or TRBD2 (5 bases each). The V and J ends lost 6 bases and 8 bases respectively, with 17 bases between them. Germline V lookup: CDR1 SGHTA, CDR2 FQGNSA. The CDR3 loop spans 14 amino acids.

The chain recombines TRBV7-2 with TRBJ1-6; 9 bases map to TRBD1. CDR3 size: 16 residues. The germline V gene has CDR1 SGHTA and CDR2 FQGNSA. V dropped 3 bases and J dropped 9; count of bases not matched to a gene: 9. The CDR3 nucleotides read TGTGCCAGCAGCTTCCAGACCGGGACAGGGCGTTCACCCCTCCACTTT. It specifies CASSFQTGTGRSPLHF.

The chain combines TRBV6-2 or TRBV6-3 with TRBJ1-2; D perhaps matches TRBD1 (6 bases). The CDR3 spans 14 residues. Germline V lookup: CDR1 MNHEY, CDR2 SVGEGT. V was trimmed by 5 bases and J by 6 bases, leaving 16 bases between them. The CDR3 loop reads CASSTLQGEDGYTF. CDR3 nucleotide sequence: TGTGCCAGCAGTACGTTACAGGGAGAAGATGGCTACACCTTC.

The genes are TRBV19 and TRBJ2-2, with 7 bases identical to TRBD1. This CDR3 contains 14 residues. The trim removed 5 bases at V and 6 bases at J, leaving 6 bases unmatched. Germline V gives CDR1 LNHDA, CDR2 SQIVND (reference sequence). The CDR3 nucleotides are TGTGCCAGTAGTCAGCACAGGGGTCCCGGGGAGCTGTTTTTT. It yields the protein CASSQHRGPGELFF.

This chain links TRBV12-3 or TRBV12-4 with TRBJ2-7, with TRBD1 matching 7 bases. This CDR3 is 17 amino acids long. V lost 1 base and J lost 0; bases outside the gene matches: 9. For the CDR3, the DNA is TGTGCCAGCAGTTTAGGGTCAGGGGGTCGTGGCTCCTACGAGCAGTACTTC. It encodes CASSLGSGGRGSYEQYF.

The rearrangement joins TRBV28 to TRBJ1-6; D gene uncertain. V dropped 6 bases and J dropped 0 bases, with 15 bases sitting between them. The germline gives CDR1 MDHEN, CDR2 SYDVKM. The CDR3 has 17 amino acids. CDR3 sequence: CASRSVARSSYNSPLHF. Written as DNA, the CDR3 is TGTGCCAGCAGGTCGGTAGCCAGGAGCTCCTATAATTCACCCCTCCACTTT.

This clonotype was detected only a few times. The chain uses TRBV14 and TRBJ2-7; weak D call: TRBD1 (5 bases). The CDR3 spans 13 residues. V was shortened by 5 bases and J by 3 bases, with 11 bases between the two germline ends. Germline CDR1 SGHDN, CDR2 FVKESK. The CDR3 here is CASSFDSVYEQYF. The DNA for the CDR3 is TGTGCCAGCAGCTTCGACAGCGTCTACGAGCAGTACTTC.

J is TRBJ2-3 and V is TRBV7-2, with D possibly TRBD2 on 7 matching bases. CDR3 length: 16 residues. Trimming removed 5 bases at V and 1 base at J, with 16 bases between. Germline V gene sequence: CDR1 SGHTA, CDR2 FQGNSA. CDR3 protein: CASSPRGAAGTDTQYF. The CDR3 coding sequence is TGTGCCAGCAGCCCTCGGGGGGCAGCCGGCACAGATACGCAGTATTTT. The full variable domain, its missing parts supplied by reference TRBV7-2 and TRBJ2-3, is GAGVSQSPSNKVTEKGKDVELRCDPISGHTALYWYRQSLGQGLEFLIYFQGNSAPDKSGLPSDRFSAERTGGSVSTLTIQRTQQEDSAVYLCASSPRGAAGTDTQYFGPGTRLTVL.

This clonotype was recorded once. This chain connects TRBV20-1 to TRBJ2-1; 9 nucleotides line up with TRBD1. The CDR3 sequence is 15 residues long. Germline lookup yields CDR1 DFQATT and CDR2 SNEGSKA (reference sequence). The V and J ends lost 2 bases and 12 bases, in that order; junction bases with no gene match: 14. CDR3 sequence (DNA): TGCAGTGCTAGACCAGCCGGACAGGGGTTCGGTGGGCAGTTCTTC. It translates to CSARPAGQGFGGQFF.

This clonotype has just one count. The chain recombines TRBV7-9 with TRBJ1-2, with 7 positions matching TRBD1. V trimming: 7 bases; J trimming: 8 bases; junction bases outside the gene matches: 10. Germline CDR1 and CDR2: SEHNR and FQNEAQ (reference sequence). The CDR3 covers 13 residues. In DNA form, the CDR3 reads TGTGCCAGCACCTTCTCACAGGGGCAGGGCTACACCTTC. Amino acid sequence: CASTFSQGQGYTF.

The chain links TRBV2 to TRBJ2-2; either TRBD1 or TRBD2 may fit D (6 bases each). This CDR3 has 15 residues. The V and J ends lost 2 bases and 11 bases respectively, with 18 bases between them. The germline V gene encodes CDR1 SNHLY and CDR2 FYNNEI. CDR3 in DNA: TGTGCCAGCAGTGAATTGGGGGGCCTGGACGGAGAGCTGTTTTTT. It encodes CASSELGGLDGELFF.

The chain employs TRBV12-3 or TRBV12-4 and TRBJ2-7; D unclear. The V and J ends lost 5 bases and 1 base respectively, with 9 bases between them. The CDR3 is 13 amino acids. The CDR3 sequence: CASSPVGSYEQYF. The CDR3, as DNA: TGTGCCAGCAGTCCGGTGGGGTCCTACGAGCAGTACTTC.

V usage is TRBV7-9 and J usage is TRBJ2-6; the match to TRBD1 covers 8 bases. After removal of 5 bases from V and 0 bases from J, the junction contained 6 bases not matched to a gene. This CDR3 contains 17 residues. Looked up from germline, CDR1 is SEHNR and CDR2 is FQNEAQ (reference sequence). CDR3 in DNA: TGTGCCAGCAGCCCGGGGACAGGCTACTCTGGGGCCAACGTCCTGACTTTC. This gives the protein CASSPGTGYSGANVLTF. Variable domain in full (rest from reference TRBV7-9 and TRBJ2-6): DTGVSQNPRHKITKRGQNVTFRCDPISEHNRLYWYRQTLGQGPEFLTYFQNEAQLEKSRLLSDRFSAERPKGSFSTLEIQRTEQGDSAMYLCASSPGTGYSGANVLTFGAGSRLTVL.

The chain combines TRBV3-1 with TRBJ2-5; 8 nucleotides align to TRBD2. The CDR3 is 17 residues long. V lost 0 bases, J lost 4 bases, and 10 bases stayed unmatched. Germline-derived CDR1 and CDR2 are LGHDT and YNNKEL (reference sequence). The CDR3 nucleotides are TGTGCCAGCAGCCAAGATAGGATCGGGACTAGAGGAGAGACCCAGTACTTC. Encoded protein: CASSQDRIGTRGETQYF.

V usage is TRBV2 and J usage is TRBJ2-3; no firm D call. This CDR3 region has 12 residues. The germline gives CDR1 SNHLY, CDR2 FYNNEI. V lost 0 bases and J 4 bases, leaving 2 bases between the germline ends. In DNA form, the CDR3 reads TGTGCCAGCAGTGAAGCCGCAGATACGCAGTATTTT. Protein sequence: CASSEAADTQYF.

The gene calls are TRBV30 and TRBJ1-6, with unresolved D. The germline gives CDR1 GTSNPN, CDR2 SVGIG (reference sequence). The CDR3 is made up of 16 amino acids. V gave up 2 bases and J gave up 9 bases, with 20 bases separating them. The CDR3 sequence is CAWSTLRDTVGSPLHF. DNA of the CDR3: TGTGCCTGGAGTACCCTCCGGGATACGGTGGGTTCACCCCTCCACTTT.

This chain joins TRBV6-1 and TRBJ1-2, with TRBD1 matching over 8 bases. The CDR3 spans 13 residues. Trimming cost V 6 bases and J 6 bases; bases outside gene matches: 6. Germline-derived CDR1 and CDR2 are MNHNS and SASEGT. CDR3 sequence: CASSAVTGDGYTF. The CDR3 DNA reads as TGTGCCAGCAGCGCAGTGACAGGGGATGGCTACACCTTC.

This chain connects TRBV6-6 to TRBJ2-1; 9 nucleotides match TRBD2. The CDR3 consists of 15 residues. Looked up from germline, CDR1 is MNHNY and CDR2 is SVGAGI (reference sequence). With 7 bases clipped from V and 8 bases from J, the junction kept 12 bases outside the gene matches. The CDR3 reads CASTRPAGGIDEQFF. CDR3 DNA: TGTGCCAGCACCCGCCCAGCGGGGGGTATCGATGAGCAGTTCTTC.

The chain uses TRBV30 and TRBJ1-2; D uncertain. The CDR3 totals 13 residues. With 3 bases removed from V and 4 bases from J, the gap between germline ends came to 12 bases. Germline V gene sequence: CDR1 GTSNPN, CDR2 SVGIG (reference sequence). The DNA of the CDR3 is TGTGCCTGGAGGATGTCGTCGGGCTATGGCTACACCTTC. Protein product: CAWRMSSGYGYTF.